These 18 T cell receptor beta chains originate from one sample sequenced in a study of CD8 T cells in Susac syndrome. Random hexamers served to reverse transcribe about 0.5 to 1 ug RNA. TCRdb processed the immunoSEQ multiplex PCR reads anew with MiXCR; each CDR3 protein has one entry. Among 170,000 or so distinct CDR3 sequences, 90% to 96% were seen once, and the ten largest hold approximately 0.12%. Specimen: CD4+ T cells from PBMCs. All receptors come from a human donor with Susac syndrome.

This rearrangement joins TRBV20-1 to TRBJ2-7; a possible D gene is TRBD1 (6 bases). Germline V gene lookup returns CDR1 DFQATT and CDR2 SNEGSKA (reference sequence). The CDR3 extends over 11 amino acids. The V and J ends lost 3 bases and 6 bases respectively, with 9 bases between them. The CDR3 nucleotides read TGCAGTGCTAGTGCAGGGGTCGAGCAGTACTTC. Protein sequence: CSASAGVEQYF.

The genes are TRBV3-1 and TRBJ2-5; perhaps D is TRBD1 or TRBD2 (6 bases each). Per the germline V gene, CDR1 is LGHDT and CDR2 is YNNKEL (reference sequence). This CDR3 spans 16 amino acids. Deletions cut 0 bases from V and 2 bases from J, with 13 bases between. The CDR3 reads CASSQDLRGLQETQYF. In DNA, the CDR3 is TGTGCCAGCAGCCAAGATCTCCGGGGGCTACAAGAGACCCAGTACTTC.

The V gene is TRBV20-1, the J gene TRBJ2-3; D could derive from TRBD1 or TRBD2 (6 bases each). Germline values: CDR1 DFQATT, CDR2 SNEGSKA (reference sequence). V was pared by 6 bases and J by 7 bases, with 17 bases between. The CDR3 runs to 13 residues. The CDR3 region is CSAPEGGRHTQYF. The DNA of the CDR3 is TGCAGTGCGCCCGAGGGGGGCCGCCATACGCAGTATTTT.

V and J are TRBV29-1 and TRBJ2-3; possibly TRBD1 for D (6 bases). Trimming pared 7 bases from V and 7 bases from J, leaving 18 bases between. The CDR3 contains 13 residues. The germline CDR1 and CDR2 sequences are SQVTM and ANQGSEA. CDR3 DNA: TGCAGCGCGTACAGGGAGCCGCCCAATACGCAGTATTTT. It specifies CSAYREPPNTQYF.

V is TRBV20-1 and J is TRBJ2-5; D not certain. The CDR3 length is 11 residues. The V end was cut by 8 bases, the J end by 1 base, with 8 bases between. Germline CDR1 and CDR2: DFQATT and SNEGSKA (reference sequence). The CDR3 sequence is CSPELQETQYF. DNA for the CDR3: TGCAGTCCAGAACTCCAAGAGACCCAGTACTTC.

Many counts were recorded for this clonotype. CDR3 coding DNA: TGTGCCAGCAGCTTCGCTCTCGACAGGGGTCCAGCCGGGGAGCTGTTTTTT. Amino acid sequence: CASSFALDRGPAGELFF. The chain recombines TRBV7-8 with TRBJ2-2; 8 bases match TRBD1. CDR3 size: 17 residues. Germline-derived CDR1 and CDR2 are SGHVS and FQNEAQ. J lost 6 bases, V lost 3 bases, and 12 bases had no gene match.

The V and J genes are TRBV5-6 and TRBJ1-1; D ambiguous. Germline CDR1 SGHDT, CDR2 YYEEEE. V lost 0 bases and J lost 1, with 10 bases in between. The CDR3 covers 15 residues. CDR3 DNA sequence: TGTGCCAGCAGCTTGGTTAGGCAACAGAACACTGAAGCTTTCTTT. Translating gives CASSLVRQQNTEAFF.

The chain is built from TRBV7-3 and TRBJ2-5, with D perhaps assigned TRBD1 or TRBD2 (5 bases each). The germline gives CDR1 SGHTA, CDR2 FQGTGA. Deletions cut 4 bases from V and 5 bases from J, with 11 bases between. The CDR3 spans 13 residues. The CDR3 coding sequence is TGTGCCAGCAGCTCATTCAGGGAGGAGACCCAGTACTTC. It specifies CASSSFREETQYF.

This chain joins TRBV7-3 and TRBJ2-1, with TRBD2 matching 9 bases. The CDR3 spans 16 residues. With 5 bases clipped from V and 4 bases from J, the junction kept 9 bases outside the gene matches. Per germline, CDR1 SGHTA and CDR2 FQGTGA. For the CDR3, the DNA is TGTGCCAGCAGCCCCCAGGGCGGGGGGGGGTACAATGAGCAGTTCTTC. This sequence encodes CASSPQGGGGYNEQFF.

V is TRBV6-1 and J is TRBJ1-6; TRBD1 aligns across 12 bases. The junction had 13 bases not matched to a gene; V was cut back by 6 bases and J by 7 bases. Germline CDR1 MNHNS, CDR2 SASEGT. This CDR3 contains 18 residues. CDR3 DNA: TGTGCCAGCAGCGCCCGTTCCGGGACAGGGGGCGTAAATTCACCCCTCCACTTT. Translating it yields CASSARSGTGGVNSPLHF.

This chain links TRBV6-2 or TRBV6-3 with TRBJ2-7, with D perhaps TRBD2 (5 bases). The CDR3 has 14 residues. Per the germline V gene, CDR1 is MNHEY and CDR2 is SVGEGT. Trimming took off 6 bases at V and 2 bases at J, with 14 bases between the two ends. The CDR3 loop reads CASREILVPYEQYF. The DNA of the CDR3 is TGTGCCAGCAGGGAAATACTAGTTCCCTACGAGCAGTACTTC.

The J gene is TRBJ2-1, the V gene TRBV28, with TRBD2 matching 11 bases. Unmatched junction bases numbered 8, after V lost 7 bases and J lost 9 bases. This CDR3 has 14 amino acids. CDR1 and CDR2 from the germline V gene are MDHEN and SYDVKM. The CDR3 loop is CASTPLLAGVEQFF. CDR3 nucleotides: TGTGCCAGCACCCCTTTACTAGCGGGAGTTGAGCAGTTCTTC.

The rearrangement links TRBV4-3 to TRBJ1-6; possible D gene TRBD1, 5 bases. The CDR3 runs to 16 residues. The germline V and J ends were trimmed by 4 bases and 7 bases, with 17 bases remaining between them. The V gene's germline CDR1 is LGHNA and CDR2 YSLEER. The chain's CDR3 is CASSPSVGGGNSPLHF. CDR3 coding DNA: TGCGCCAGCAGCCCATCGGTGGGGGGAGGGAATTCACCCCTCCACTTT.

This chain links TRBV9 with TRBJ2-3, with 9 bases aligning to TRBD1. The J segment lost 4 bases and the V segment lost 4 bases, leaving 4 bases of the junction unmatched. The germline CDR1 and CDR2 sequences are SGDLS and YYNGEE. The length of the CDR3 is 14 residues. CDR3 protein: CASSFRQGADTQYF. The CDR3 bases are TGTGCCAGCAGCTTCCGACAGGGGGCAGATACGCAGTATTTT.

The CDR3 region has the DNA TGCAGCGTTGCAGGTGAGGCAGGGGGCAATCAGCCCCAGCATTTT. Translation: CSVAGEAGGNQPQHF. The chain combines TRBV29-1 with TRBJ1-5, with D perhaps TRBD1 (6 bases). Germline V lookup: CDR1 SQVTM, CDR2 ANQGSEA. Trimming pared 4 bases from V and 2 bases from J, leaving 15 bases between. This CDR3 region has 15 residues.

This chain links TRBV6-2 or TRBV6-3 with TRBJ2-4; D call uncertain. V was trimmed by 6 bases and J by 7 bases, leaving 7 bases between them. Germline CDR1 reads MNHEY; CDR2 reads SVGEGT. The CDR3 sequence is 11 residues long. The CDR3 DNA sequence: TGTGCCAGCAGGGGGTTGAACATTCAGTACTTC. Residues: CASRGLNIQYF.

V and J are TRBV5-4 and TRBJ2-6; D is uncertain. V dropped 4 bases and J dropped 6 bases, with 11 bases sitting between them. The CDR3 runs 14 residues. Germline V gene lookup returns CDR1 SGHNT and CDR2 YYREEE (reference sequence). Here the CDR3 reads CASSQEAAANVLTF. CDR3 DNA sequence: TGTGCCAGCAGCCAGGAAGCAGCGGCCAACGTCCTGACTTTC.

The CDR3 reads CASRAGGTGASYEQYV. The CDR3 coding sequence is TGTGCCAGCAGGGCCGGAGGGACAGGAGCGAGCTACGAGCAGTACGTC. The chain is built from TRBV6-1 and TRBJ2-7; 8 nucleotides align to TRBD1. Trimming at V came to 6 bases and at J to 3 bases, leaving 13 bases not matched to a gene. From germline, CDR1 is MNHNS and CDR2 SASEGT. The CDR3 sequence is 16 residues long.